Shown below are 20 T cell receptor beta chains from a single sample sequenced in a study of T cells in Graves' hyperthyroidism and ophthalmopathy. TCR beta CDR3 sequences were amplified from RNA transcripts. RT-PCR in the first round (using the HTBI primer set) targeted the TCR CDR3. TCRdb processed the multiplex PCR reads anew with MiXCR; each CDR3 protein has one entry. The table lists about 500,000 distinct CDR3 sequences, 13% to 15% of them singletons, with 15% to 20% in the top ten. Sequenced: blood. The receptors stem from a woman in her late teens or twenties with Graves' hyperthyroidism.

As to this clonotype: A single base separates this from a much larger clone, so it may be a read error. The rearrangement uses TRBV11-3 and TRBJ2-1; 8 bases line up with TRBD2. The V gene end was trimmed by 5 bases and the J gene end by 4 bases; junction bases not matched to a gene: 7. The V gene's germline CDR1 is SGHNT and CDR2 YENEEA. The CDR3 sequence is 15 residues long. The CDR3 protein is CASSVTSGPYNEQFF. The CDR3 DNA reads TGTGCCAGCAGCGTTACTAGCGGACCATACAATGAGCAGTTCTTC.

This chain links TRBV12-3 or TRBV12-4 with TRBJ2-1; 10 bases match TRBD2. The V gene end was trimmed by 7 bases and the J gene end by 16 bases; junction bases not matched to a gene: 7. The CDR3 runs to 11 residues. The CDR3 DNA sequence: TGTGCCAGCACCCGAAGCGGGAGGGTTTTCTTC. Amino acid sequence: CASTRSGRVFF.

In regard to this clonotype: A single base separates this from a much larger clone, so it may be a read error. DNA of the CDR3: TGCAGTGCTAGGGGGAGCGGTTTCTATGGCTACACCTTC. Its protein is CSARGSGFYGYTF. This chain uses TRBV20-1 with TRBJ1-2; no definite D call. V dropped 3 bases and J dropped 4 bases, with 12 bases sitting between them. In germline, CDR1 is DFQATT, CDR2 SNEGSKA (reference sequence). The CDR3 runs to 13 residues.

This clonotype was counted many times. The chain joins TRBV6-1 to TRBJ2-1; TRBD2 matches at 11 bases. There are 16 residues in the CDR3. Germline V gene data show CDR1 as MNHNS and CDR2 as SASEGT. J lost 7 bases, V lost 6 bases, and 11 bases had no gene match. The CDR3 nucleotides read TGTGCCAGCAGCGAGTACGGGACTAGCGGTTGGAATGAGCAGTTCTTC. It encodes CASSEYGTSGWNEQFF.

The table lists this clonotype with many counts. The germline gene is not matched at one end of the junction; a read error may be the cause. This sequence joins TRBV7-9 and TRBJ2-5, with TRBD2 matching over 11 bases. Looked up from germline, CDR1 is SEHNR and CDR2 is FQNEAQ (reference sequence). The CDR3 consists of 14 residues. CDR3 sequence reads: CASSLAGGRETQYF. The CDR3 bases are TGTGCCAGCAGCCTAGCGGGAGGTAGAGAGACCCAGTACTTC.

In its sample, this clonotype was seen many times. The rearrangement joins TRBV9 to TRBJ2-7; 7 nucleotides align to TRBD2. The CDR3 sequence is 14 residues long. Germline-derived CDR1 and CDR2 are SGDLS and YYNGEE. Trimming removed 3 bases from V and 2 bases from J; junction bases left unmatched: 5. For the CDR3, the DNA is TGTGCCAGCAGCGGGGGGGGAGGGACCTACGAGCAGTACTTC. Residues: CASSGGGGTYEQYF.

The chain uses TRBV29-1 and TRBJ1-5, with D possibly matching TRBD1 (5 bases). With 4 bases removed from V and 6 bases from J, the gap between germline ends came to 10 bases. In germline, CDR1 is SQVTM, CDR2 ANQGSEA. There are 12 residues in the CDR3. CDR3 DNA: TGCAGCGTTGGGGAGGGGAGTCAGCCCCAGCATTTT. This sequence encodes CSVGEGSQPQHF. The complete variable domain, with remaining parts taken from reference TRBV29-1 and TRBJ1-5, reads SAVISQKPSRDICQRGTSLTIQCQVDSQVTMMFWYRQQPGQSLTLIATANQGSEATYESGFVIDKFPISRPNLTFSTLTVSNMSPEDSSIYLCSVGEGSQPQHFGDGTRLSIL.

The chain couples TRBV15 to TRBJ2-2, with a weak D call TRBD1 (5 bases). The germline V and J ends were trimmed by 5 bases and 4 bases, with 11 bases remaining between them. This CDR3 is built from 14 residues. Per germline, CDR1 LNHNV and CDR2 YYDKDF (reference sequence). The CDR3: CATSPDSFTGELFF. In DNA, the CDR3 is TGTGCCACCAGCCCCGACAGCTTCACCGGGGAGCTGTTTTTT.

At least ten counts were recorded for this clonotype. V is TRBV27 and J is TRBJ1-5, with TRBD1 as a possible D gene (6 bases). The CDR3 extends over 16 amino acids. CDR1 and CDR2 from the germline V gene are MNHEY and SMNVEV (reference sequence). Trimming pared 10 bases from V and 7 bases from J, leaving 26 bases between. In DNA form, the CDR3 reads TGTGCCACCAGGGCGTCAGGGGCAGCGGTGAGACAGCCCCAGCATTTT. This encodes CATRASGAAVRQPQHF.

This clonotype has ten or more counts. The rearrangement joins TRBV6-1 to TRBJ2-5, with TRBD1 matching over 9 bases. V was pared by 7 bases and J by 1 base, with 7 bases of the junction left unmatched. This CDR3 has 15 residues. Per germline, CDR1 MNHNS and CDR2 SASEGT. The CDR3, as DNA: TGTGCCAGCACCTTCCTGGGACAGGGCCAAGAGACCCAGTACTTC. This gives the protein CASTFLGQGQETQYF.

This clonotype was counted many times. J is TRBJ2-2 and V is TRBV7-2; D assignment may be TRBD1 or TRBD2 (5 bases each). Per the germline V gene, CDR1 is SGHTA and CDR2 is FQGNSA. V was pared by 0 bases and J by 6 bases, with 8 bases between. The CDR3 is 14 residues long. DNA of the CDR3: TGTGCCAGCAGCTTAGCTGGGGACGCCGGGGAGCTGTTTTTT. Protein: CASSLAGDAGELFF.

CDR3 region: CATSRTGSDTGELFF. CDR3 nucleotide sequence: TGTGCCACCAGCAGAACCGGGAGCGACACCGGGGAGCTGTTTTTT. The chain carries TRBV15 and TRBJ2-2, with D maybe TRBD2 (6 bases). Germline loops: CDR1 LNHNV, CDR2 YYDKDF (reference sequence). The CDR3 is 15 amino acids. V was trimmed by 2 bases and J by 3 bases, leaving 10 bases between them.

This clonotype was found a few times. The V gene is TRBV12-3 or TRBV12-4, the J gene TRBJ2-1, with 7 bases fitting TRBD1. The CDR3 is 15 amino acids. Trimming removed 7 bases from V and 6 bases from J; junction bases left unmatched: 12. Here the CDR3 reads CASTLEDRRFNEQFF. The CDR3, as DNA: TGTGCCAGCACCCTAGAGGACAGGAGATTCAATGAGCAGTTCTTC.

This clonotype was counted ten times or more. In DNA, the CDR3 is TGTGCCAGCAGTCCAACAGGGACAAATAACTATGGCTACACCTTC. Protein product: CASSPTGTNNYGYTF. This chain links TRBV28 with TRBJ1-2; D is perhaps TRBD1 (6 bases). The CDR3 loop spans 15 amino acids. Germline CDR1 and CDR2: MDHEN and SYDVKM. V was clipped by 5 bases and J by 1 base, with 14 bases between them.

The V and J genes are TRBV12-3 or TRBV12-4 and TRBJ1-1; D is ambiguous. The CDR3 is 14 amino acids. Between the trimmed V and J ends, which lost 4 bases and 5 bases, there was a span of 14 bases. The CDR3 nucleotides read TGTGCCAGCAGTTCGGGCAGCCTGAGGACTGAAGCTTTCTTT. It is translated as CASSSGSLRTEAFF.

This rearrangement joins TRBV4-1 to TRBJ2-1; 9 nucleotides align to TRBD2. This CDR3 region has 15 residues. V was clipped by 1 base and J by 3 bases; unmatched bases: 1. Germline V gene sequence: CDR1 MGHRA, CDR2 YSYEKL. The CDR3 DNA is TGCGCCAGCAGCCAAGGCGGGAGGGTCTACAATGAGCAGTTCTTC. Amino acids: CASSQGGRVYNEQFF.

The rearrangement joins TRBV20-1 to TRBJ2-3, with D maybe TRBD2 (5 bases). This CDR3 comprises 16 residues. Trimming shortened V by 6 bases and J by 3 bases, and 22 bases separated the two germline ends. Germline V CDR1 and CDR2: DFQATT, SNEGSKA (reference sequence). In DNA, the CDR3 is TGCAGTGCGTACCAACGGGGAAGGTCATGGACAGATACGCAGTATTTT. Amino acid sequence: CSAYQRGRSWTDTQYF.

This clonotype was found a few times. The chain uses TRBV14 and TRBJ1-3; the D is unclear. CDR3 size: 15 residues. Germline CDR1 is SGHDN and CDR2 is FVKESK. V lost 0 bases and J 2 bases, leaving 8 bases between the germline ends. The CDR3 DNA sequence: TGTGCCAGCAGCCAAGAACCGGACCCTGGAAACACCATATATTTT. This sequence encodes CASSQEPDPGNTIYF.

This clonotype was observed many times. V is TRBV7-2 and J is TRBJ2-7; tentative D call: TRBD1 (5 bases). Deletions cut 0 bases from V and 6 bases from J, with 15 bases between. Germline V CDR1 and CDR2: SGHTA, FQGNSA. CDR3 length: 15 residues. CDR3 sequence: CASSLALRSQGEQYF. In DNA form, the CDR3 reads TGTGCCAGCAGCTTAGCGCTCCGGTCCCAGGGCGAGCAGTACTTC. The full variable domain, rest sourced from reference TRBV7-2 and TRBJ2-7, is GAGVSQSPSNKVTEKGKDVELRCDPISGHTALYWYRQSLGQGLEFLIYFQGNSAPDKSGLPSDRFSAERTGGSVSTLTIQRTQQEDSAVYLCASSLALRSQGEQYFGPGTRLTVT.

The chain has TRBV6-1 and TRBJ2-7; TRBD1 matches at 9 bases. Trimming at V came to 5 bases and at J to 5 bases, leaving 7 bases not matched to a gene. Germline V gene sequence: CDR1 MNHNS, CDR2 SASEGT. This CDR3 contains 14 residues. CDR3 sequence reads: CASSLPGQGNEQYF. CDR3 bases: TGTGCCAGCAGTCTTCCGGGACAGGGAAACGAGCAGTACTTC.